The TCR beta chain described here comes from a study of blood T cells in healthy people across ages (dated by TCRdb to 2014 to 2015). A note on the overall study: In model experiments, template switching captured roughly one uniquely barcoded TCR beta cDNA molecule for every two T cells. The study measured age-related changes in TCR beta repertoire diversity using deep sequencing normalized with unique cDNA molecular identifiers. For two donors (one aged 18 to 30 and one aged 80 or older), the study analyzed two additional independent replicas of 1 million unique cDNA reads from the same blood draw. To avoid experimental bias, donors of different ages were spread randomly across the sequencing lanes. Four age groups were formed from the donors: young (average about 16 years), middle-aged (around 37), aged (about 68) and long-lived (roughly 81).

Trimming costs V 2 bases and J 3 bases, and their ends lie 8 bases apart. Taken from the germline V gene, the CDR1 and CDR2 loops are MGHDK and SYGVNS. From the cysteine up to the phenylalanine, the CDR3 has a length of 13 residues. This entry keeps only the CDR3 DNA: 39 bases, framed from base 1. The 39 donors, aged roughly 6 to 95 years, were systemically healthy Caucasian individuals from Russia. Each donor gave ten milliliters of peripheral blood, collected into EDTA-treated Vacutainer tubes. Ficoll-Paque density-gradient centrifugation was used to isolate PBMCs, with at least 6.5 million obtained per sample. Trizol reagent was used to extract total RNA from the PBMCs, yielding at least 5.5 micrograms per sample. The percentages of naive CD45RAhigh/CD27high T cells were determined by flow cytometry on a PBMC aliquot from every donor. The receptor library was made with 5' RACE. The run used an Illumina HiSeq 2500. The second PCR ran for about 6 to 12 cycles and used a J-beta primer mix along with a sample-barcoded 5' primer. A template-switch 5' adaptor carrying 12 random nucleotides introduced a unique molecular identifier onto each TCR beta cDNA molecule. At least 2.5 million CDR3-containing paired-end reads were obtained from each sample. The Mint cDNA synthesis kit, primed by a TRBC-specific oligonucleotide, was used to synthesize first-strand cDNA from all RNA. All cDNA was treated with uracil-DNA glycosylase and then went through a first 18-cycle PCR with the universal primers M1SS and BC2_uni_R. From the authors' description of their analysis: Each sample was normalized by randomly selecting 1 million high-quality reads, each carrying a distinct molecular identifier. Instead of being binned into consensus sequences, reads with shared molecular identifiers were discarded. MiTCR, with a Q25 quality threshold and the strictest error-elimination algorithm, was used for CDR3 identification, clonotype clustering and error correction. Lower-bound total TCR beta diversity was estimated with a nonparametric unseen species model using Euler transformation. Through fastp at Q25 and MiXCR, TCRdb rebuilt clones from the public reads, retaining in-frame beta chains. Each CDR3 protein gets just one entry, which takes the most common genes and DNA from the rows behind it. The V and J calls and clone size are TCRdb's, not the authors'. The sample table records roughly 1.6 million distinct CDR3 sequences; approximately 32% of these occur just once. The ten largest clones capture about 11% of the sample.

This clonotype has a count of ten or more. Its antigen remains unidentified. No qualities accompany the bases; no much larger clone lies one base away. General conclusions and limits of the study: Observed TCR beta diversity per million T cells fell roughly linearly with age, and a significant reduction was already apparent by age roughly 40. Compared with the aged group, more naive CD4+ T cells, fewer expanded clones and increased TCR diversity were shown by the long-lived group, suggesting age selection. The percentage of naive T cells measured by flow cytometry correlated strongly with observed TCR beta diversity. Estimates of total diversity from one million sequenced T cells were regarded as lower bounds and underestimates. The CMV infection status of donors was not known, potentially confounding age-related changes in expanded clonotypes. Bulk unsorted PBMC profiling prevented conclusive comparison of naive and antigen-experienced compartments.

The sequencing input was blood. The source is a woman aged 25 to 39 in good health. The sequence joins TRBV25-1 to TRBJ2-7, with TRBD1 as a weak D call on 6 bases. The CDR3 is CASSETDSYEQYF. At the DNA level, the sequence is TGTGCCAGCAGTGAAACGGACAGCTACGAGCAGTACTTC.